This T cell receptor beta chain originates from a study of cytomegalovirus exposure and HLA in healthy donors. The PCR employed 60 Vbeta primers together with 13 Jbeta primers. Repertoires were generated with immunoSEQ multiplex PCR, while TCRdb's copy carries only in-frame clones and drops some. Here the sample table reports 130,000 or so clones. Comment on this clone: Its specificity is not known.

The CDR3 has 14 amino acids. The germline gives CDR1 SGDLS, CDR2 YYNGEE. The V gene lost 3 bases and the J gene lost 0 bases, with 9 bases spanning the gap. Study-wide results and limits: Apart from CMV serostatus, no immune exposure information was available.

This chain joins TRBV9 and TRBJ1-2, with D perhaps matching TRBD1 (6 bases). Sequencing was done on a sample of PBMCs. This receptor was taken from a woman aged 18-29 years in good health and CMV-seronegative. CDR3 residues: CASSEGGANYGYTF. The CDR3 DNA reads as TGTGCCAGCAGCGAAGGGGGAGCTAACTATGGCTACACCTTC.